The 19 T cell receptor beta chains reported below all come from one sample, sequenced in a study of shared T cell receptors in the human thymus. The data were produced by immunoSEQ multiplex PCR, yet TCRdb's version contains in-frame clones alone and is incomplete. The top ten clones hold 0.009% to 0.0095% of a sample with hundreds of thousands of clones, roughly 86% of them seen once. These same records also appear under a second study, on human thymus T cells.

The material sequenced was thymocytes. All receptors come from a boy less than two years old with a congenital heart defect.

The chain links TRBV19 to TRBJ2-7, with a possible D match to TRBD1 (6 bases). The V and J ends lost 9 bases and 6 bases respectively, with 12 bases between them. In germline, CDR1 is LNHDA, CDR2 SQIVND (reference sequence). CDR3 length: 11 residues. CDR3 residues: CASQGHSEQYF. CDR3 nucleotides: TGTGCCAGCCAGGGGCACTCCGAGCAGTACTTC.

CDR3 bases: TGTGCCAGCAGTTCCCCCGGAGGGGGCAGGGTCTACGAGCAGTACTTC. Translation gives CASSSPGGGRVYEQYF. The genes are TRBV2 and TRBJ2-7, with D tentatively TRBD1 (7 bases). CDR1 and CDR2 from the germline V gene are SNHLY and FYNNEI. V gave up 5 bases and J gave up 3 bases, with 20 bases separating them. The CDR3 has 16 residues.

The chain has TRBV5-1 and TRBJ2-3; 13 nucleotides match TRBD2. The J segment lost 4 bases and the V segment lost 1 base, leaving 6 bases of the junction unmatched. Germline loops: CDR1 SGHRS, CDR2 YFSETQ. CDR3 length: 17 residues. CDR3 in DNA: TGCGCCAGCAGCTTGAGGACTAGCGGGAGTCAATCAGATACGCAGTATTTT. Translated: CASSLRTSGSQSDTQYF.

This clone was seen a few times. The rearrangement joins TRBV5-3 to TRBJ1-4; the D gene is possibly TRBD1 (6 bases). TRBV5-3 is an ORF, and what it does is uncertain. The length of the CDR3 is 16 residues. V lost 0 bases and J lost 11, with 20 bases in between. The CDR3 bases are TGTGCCAGAAGCTTGGAGGGGGAGGGACTTGGAGGTAAACTGTTTTTT. Its translation: CARSLEGEGLGGKLFF.

The chain has TRBV7-2 and TRBJ2-1; weak D call: TRBD2 (5 bases). CDR3 length: 17 amino acids. Germline CDR1 and CDR2: SGHTA and FQGNSA. V gave up 0 bases and J gave up 5 bases, with 17 bases separating them. In DNA, the CDR3 is TGTGCCAGCAGCTTAGCGGAGCGAAACGGGATTAACAATGAGCAGTTCTTC. The encoded protein is CASSLAERNGINNEQFF.

The chain employs TRBV7-2 and TRBJ2-5; 9 bases are shared with TRBD1. Germline assignment: CDR1 SGHTA and CDR2 FQGNSA. J lost 0 bases, V lost 5 bases, and 7 bases had no gene match. This CDR3 spans 16 amino acids. Here the CDR3 DNA reads TGTGCCAGCAGCGGCTGGCGGGACAGGGACCAAGAGACCCAGTACTTC. Protein sequence: CASSGWRDRDQETQYF. Full variable domain (missing parts from reference TRBV7-2 and TRBJ2-5): GAGVSQSPSNKVTEKGKDVELRCDPISGHTALYWYRQSLGQGLEFLIYFQGNSAPDKSGLPSDRFSAERTGGSVSTLTIQRTQQEDSAVYLCASSGWRDRDQETQYFGPGTRLLVL.

The J gene is TRBJ2-4, the V gene TRBV7-2, with 9 bases fitting TRBD2. V dropped 1 base and J dropped 0; count of bases not matched to a gene: 7. Germline V gene data show CDR1 as SGHTA and CDR2 as FQGNSA. CDR3 size: 18 residues. The CDR3 coding sequence is TGTGCCAGCAGCTTAGATTTCAGCGGGGGGCTAGCCAAAAACATTCAGTACTTC. This sequence encodes CASSLDFSGGLAKNIQYF.

J is TRBJ1-3 and V is TRBV5-4, with a weak D call TRBD1 (6 bases). Germline V CDR1 and CDR2: SGHNT, YYREEE (reference sequence). The CDR3 is 17 residues long. The V end lost 4 bases, the J end lost 0 bases, and 17 bases lay between the germline ends. CDR3 sequence reads: CASSRGGEPRSGNTIYF. The DNA for the CDR3 is TGTGCCAGCAGCCGAGGGGGTGAGCCTCGCTCTGGAAACACCATATATTTT.

The gene calls are TRBV19 and TRBJ2-7, with 11 bases aligning to TRBD2. V lost 4 bases to trimming and J lost 0 bases; unmatched junction nucleotides: 14. The germline CDR1 and CDR2 sequences are LNHDA and SQIVND (reference sequence). This CDR3 is built from 19 residues. CDR3 sequence (DNA): TGTGCCAGTAGTACCGCAACTAGCGGGAGCCCCGGGGGCTCCTACGAGCAGTACTTC. Its protein product is CASSTATSGSPGGSYEQYF.

The rearrangement joins TRBV28 to TRBJ2-1, with 8 bases matching TRBD2. The CDR3 contains 15 residues. J was trimmed by 8 bases and V by 6 bases; bases with no gene match: 12. Germline CDR1 is MDHEN and CDR2 is SYDVKM. Here the CDR3 reads CASSIRQRELDEQFF. Written as DNA, the CDR3 is TGTGCCAGCAGCATCAGGCAGCGGGAGTTGGATGAGCAGTTCTTC.

The chain employs TRBV7-9 and TRBJ2-5, with 15 bases fitting TRBD2. This CDR3 has 17 residues. Looked up from germline, CDR1 is SEHNR and CDR2 is FQNEAQ (reference sequence). V shed 3 bases, J shed 4 bases, and the junction held 6 bases outside the gene matches. The CDR3 coding sequence is TGTGCCAGCAGCTTGGGACTAGCGGGAGGAACGGGAGAGACCCAGTACTTC. It specifies CASSLGLAGGTGETQYF.

The gene calls are TRBV6-5 and TRBJ2-1, with D unresolved. Germline V gene sequence: CDR1 MNHEY, CDR2 SVGAGI. There are 11 residues in the CDR3. The germline V and J ends were trimmed by 7 bases and 8 bases, with 9 bases remaining between them. CDR3: CASKSVHEQFF. The CDR3 DNA reads as TGTGCCAGCAAGTCGGTCCATGAGCAGTTCTTC.

The chain joins TRBV5-4 to TRBJ2-1; 7 bases are a match to TRBD2. This CDR3 has 15 amino acids. With V trimmed by 5 bases and J by 5 bases, 10 bases remained unmatched. CDR1 and CDR2 (germline): SGHNT, YYREEE (reference sequence). The CDR3 nucleotides read TGTGCCAGCAGGATATGGGTGGGAGGGAACAATGAGCAGTTCTTC. Its translation: CASRIWVGGNNEQFF.

CDR3 residues: CASSPSSRKLQETQYF. CDR3 bases: TGTGCCAGCAGTCCCTCTAGCAGAAAGCTCCAAGAGACCCAGTACTTC. V and J are TRBV28 and TRBJ2-5; a weak D match, TRBD2 (5 bases). The germline V and J ends were trimmed by 5 bases and 1 base, with 17 bases remaining between them. The CDR3 is 16 amino acids. The germline CDR1 and CDR2 sequences are MDHEN and SYDVKM.

This clone has a single count. The chain couples TRBV5-1 to TRBJ1-2, with a tentative D call TRBD1 (5 bases). This CDR3 spans 14 amino acids. The V end lost 3 bases, the J end lost 5 bases, and 14 bases lay between the germline ends. Germline-derived CDR1 and CDR2 are SGHRS and YFSETQ. The CDR3 bases are TGCGCCAGCAGCTCAAACAGGATCCCATATGGCTACACCTTC. This encodes CASSSNRIPYGYTF.

This clone was observed a single time. This chain connects TRBV7-8 to TRBJ1-6, with no clear D. The CDR3 has 13 residues. Germline values: CDR1 SGHVS, CDR2 FQNEAQ. Between the trimmed V and J ends, which lost 0 bases and 7 bases, there was a span of 4 bases. The CDR3 bases are TGTGCCAGCAGCTTAGCTAGAAATTCACCCCTCCACTTT. Its translation: CASSLARNSPLHF.

V gene TRBV4-3 combines with J gene TRBJ1-2; 12 bases map to TRBD1. The CDR3 has 17 residues. Trimming cost V 3 bases and J 7 bases; bases outside gene matches: 12. Germline CDR1 reads LGHNA; CDR2 reads YSLEER. The CDR3 bases are TGCGCCAGCAGCCAGGTGCTCCGGGACAGGGGGCCGAGTGGCTACACCTTC. This codes for CASSQVLRDRGPSGYTF.

J is TRBJ2-7 and V is TRBV19; 10 positions match TRBD1. The CDR3 spans 15 residues. CDR1 is LNHDA and CDR2 is SQIVND in the germline V gene (reference sequence). V lost 3 bases to trimming and J lost 3 bases; unmatched junction nucleotides: 5. The CDR3 DNA reads TGTGCCAGTAGTATCGGACAGGGGGGGATCTACGAGCAGTACTTC. Translated, it gives CASSIGQGGIYEQYF.

The rearrangement joins TRBV7-2 to TRBJ1-1; TRBD1 might be the D (5 bases). V shed 3 bases and J shed 1 base, with 21 bases lying between them. The germline gives CDR1 SGHTA, CDR2 FQGNSA. This CDR3 spans 18 amino acids. CDR3 sequence reads: CASSFYSTYRPRNTEAFF. As DNA, the CDR3 is TGTGCCAGCAGCTTTTATTCTACTTACAGGCCAAGGAACACTGAAGCTTTCTTT. Combining the CDR3 with reference TRBV7-2 and TRBJ1-1 gives the whole variable domain GAGVSQSPSNKVTEKGKDVELRCDPISGHTALYWYRQSLGQGLEFLIYFQGNSAPDKSGLPSDRFSAERTGGSVSTLTIQRTQQEDSAVYLCASSFYSTYRPRNTEAFFGQGTRLTVV.